Listed here are 32 T cell receptor beta chains from one sample, sequenced in a study of blood T cell repertoires in COVID-19. Data came from immunoSEQ multiplex PCR; TCRdb stores just in-frame clones and leaves some out. The data hold 200,000 to 250,000 clones, with about 83% observed a single time. Material for sequencing was PBMCs or T cells enriched from blood (not recorded which). These receptors all come from a woman aged 35 to 49 who had recovered from COVID-19.

CDR3 sequence reads: CASPTGEYEQYV. The CDR3 coding sequence is TGTGCCAGCCCTACAGGGGAGTACGAGCAGTACGTC. The chain has TRBV6-4 and TRBJ2-7; 7 bases map to TRBD1. Unmatched junction bases numbered 5, after V lost 8 bases and J lost 4 bases. The germline gives CDR1 MRHNA, CDR2 SNTAGT. The CDR3 is 12 amino acids.

The V gene is TRBV18, the J gene TRBJ2-2; D is possibly TRBD1 (5 bases). From germline, CDR1 is KGHSH and CDR2 LQKENI. The length of the CDR3 is 16 residues. V gave up 0 bases and J gave up 1 base, with 9 bases separating them. The CDR3 is CASSPPQGLNTGELFF. CDR3 nucleotides: TGTGCCAGCTCACCACCGCAGGGATTGAACACCGGGGAGCTGTTTTTT.

The chain recombines TRBV29-1 with TRBJ1-3; 8 bases agree with TRBD1. This CDR3 is built from 11 residues. Per the germline V gene, CDR1 is SQVTM and CDR2 is ANQGSEA. After removal of 7 bases from V and 16 bases from J, the junction contained 12 bases not matched to a gene. The CDR3 region is CSANLGQGGYF. The CDR3 bases are TGCAGCGCTAATCTAGGACAGGGAGGGTATTTT.

A few counts support this clone. The chain uses TRBV19 and TRBJ1-2; D is unclear. V was cut by 5 bases and J by 5 bases, with 9 bases left in between. CDR1 and CDR2 from the germline V gene are LNHDA and SQIVND (reference sequence). The CDR3 spans 12 residues. CDR3 region: CASSFRVYGYTF. In DNA, the CDR3 is TGTGCCAGTAGTTTCCGGGTGTATGGCTACACCTTC.

CDR3 loop: CASSLETGTTDTQYF. The CDR3 DNA reads as TGCGCCAGCAGCTTGGAGACAGGGACCACAGATACGCAGTATTTT. V gene TRBV5-1 combines with J gene TRBJ2-3, with 7 bases fitting TRBD1. After removal of 0 bases from V and 2 bases from J, the junction contained 3 bases not matched to a gene. Germline values: CDR1 SGHRS, CDR2 YFSETQ. CDR3 length: 15 residues.

This chain uses TRBV7-2 with TRBJ1-2; maybe TRBD1 (5 bases). V lost 5 bases and J 3 bases, leaving 16 bases between the germline ends. Germline V gene lookup returns CDR1 SGHTA and CDR2 FQGNSA. The CDR3 runs to 15 residues. CDR3 loop: CASSPSAGGYYGYTF. The CDR3 coding sequence is TGTGCCAGCAGCCCCTCGGCTGGGGGGTACTATGGCTACACCTTC.

The chain links TRBV5-1 to TRBJ1-6; 7 bases align to TRBD1. V gave up 4 bases and J gave up 7 bases; unmatched junction bases: 5. The germline gives CDR1 SGHRS, CDR2 YFSETQ. The CDR3 consists of 14 residues. The CDR3 here is CASSTGTVNSPLHF. CDR3 nucleotides: TGCGCCAGCAGCACCGGGACAGTGAATTCACCCCTCCACTTT.

This clone has only one observation. This chain connects TRBV5-4 to TRBJ2-1, with 9 bases matching TRBD2. The germline V gene encodes CDR1 SGHNT and CDR2 YYREEE (reference sequence). V lost 4 bases and J lost 8; bases outside the gene matches: 16. The CDR3 totals 17 residues. The CDR3 loop reads CASSQPWGGRASYEQFF. In nucleotides, the CDR3 is TGTGCCAGCAGCCAACCCTGGGGCGGGAGGGCCTCTTATGAGCAGTTCTTC.

The chain has TRBV10-2 and TRBJ1-2, with 7 bases that match TRBD1. The germline gives CDR1 WSHSY, CDR2 SAAADI. J was trimmed by 6 bases and V by 2 bases; bases with no gene match: 3. The CDR3 has 13 residues. The CDR3 bases are TGCGCCAGCAGTGAGGCAGGGGGTGATGGCTACACCTTC. Translating gives CASSEAGGDGYTF.

The chain is built from TRBV7-6 and TRBJ2-1, with 9 bases identical to TRBD2. Germline CDR1 SGHVS, CDR2 FNYEAQ. This CDR3 has 16 amino acids. Trimming cost V 1 base and J 4 bases; bases outside gene matches: 5. CDR3 sequence (DNA): TGTGCCAGCAGCTTAGGACGTAGCGGGGGTTACAATGAGCAGTTCTTC. It is translated as CASSLGRSGGYNEQFF.

The rearrangement uses TRBV19 and TRBJ1-5, with a possible D match to TRBD1 (6 bases). V was trimmed by 5 bases and J by 1 base, leaving 12 bases between them. Germline V gives CDR1 LNHDA, CDR2 SQIVND (reference sequence). The CDR3 runs to 15 residues. CDR3 DNA sequence: TGTGCCAGTAGTGTTACCAGGGGAAGCAATCAGCCCCAGCATTTT. Translated, it gives CASSVTRGSNQPQHF.

The gene calls are TRBV21-1 and TRBJ1-5; TRBD1, the table's D call, was not compared with the DNA. TRBV21-1 is given as a pseudogene. The CDR3 loop spans 12 amino acids. The CDR3 coding sequence is TGTGCCACCCCCCAGAACAATCAGCCCCAGCATTTT. It translates to CATPQNNQPQHF.

The V gene is TRBV5-6, the J gene TRBJ2-6, with 7 nucleotides matching TRBD1. The CDR3 loop spans 19 amino acids. The junction had 9 bases not matched to a gene; V was cut back by 0 bases and J by 0 bases. Per germline, CDR1 SGHDT and CDR2 YYEEEE. CDR3 protein: CASSLGPTGTYSGANVLTF. The CDR3 DNA reads as TGTGCCAGCAGCTTGGGGCCGACAGGGACATACTCTGGGGCCAACGTCCTGACTTTC. The variable domain in full, completed from reference TRBV5-6 and TRBJ2-6, reads DAGVTQSPTHLIKTRGQQVTLRCSPKSGHDTVSWYQQALGQGPQFIFQYYEEEERQRGNFPDRFSGHQFPNYSSELNVNALLLGDSALYLCASSLGPTGTYSGANVLTFGAGSRLTVL.

J is TRBJ1-2 and V is TRBV2; D is uncertain. This CDR3 comprises 13 residues. Trimming took off 1 base at V and 5 bases at J, with 8 bases between the two ends. Germline V gives CDR1 SNHLY, CDR2 FYNNEI. CDR3 DNA sequence: TGTGCCAGCAGTGAAGGGCGGATATATGGCTACACCTTC. Translated, it gives CASSEGRIYGYTF.

The J gene is TRBJ2-5, the V gene TRBV7-2, with TRBD2 matching over 7 bases. This CDR3 spans 16 amino acids. Per germline, CDR1 SGHTA and CDR2 FQGNSA. The V gene end was trimmed by 4 bases and the J gene end by 2 bases; junction bases not matched to a gene: 10. In DNA, the CDR3 is TGTGCCAGCAGCTCAGCGAGATCTAGCGGACAAGAGACCCAGTACTTC. It translates to CASSSARSSGQETQYF.

The genes are TRBV30 and TRBJ1-1; 7 nucleotides align to TRBD1. Germline values: CDR1 GTSNPN, CDR2 SVGIG (reference sequence). J lost 0 bases, V lost 0 bases, and 4 bases had no gene match. This CDR3 region has 15 residues. The CDR3 DNA reads as TGTGCCTGGAGTGTACAAACAGGGGTGAACACTGAAGCTTTCTTT. The encoded protein is CAWSVQTGVNTEAFF.

The rearrangement joins TRBV4-3 to TRBJ1-6; TRBD1 matches 8 bases. Germline assignment: CDR1 LGHNA and CDR2 YSLEER. The V gene end was trimmed by 3 bases and the J gene end by 6 bases; junction bases not matched to a gene: 7. The CDR3 is made up of 16 amino acids. CDR3 coding DNA: TGCGCCAGCAGCCACACCGGGACAGGCGCTAATTCACCCCTCCACTTT. Protein: CASSHTGTGANSPLHF.

The rearrangement joins TRBV7-2 to TRBJ1-1; D is unresolved. The CDR3 is 13 residues long. Germline V gives CDR1 SGHTA, CDR2 FQGNSA. Trimming cost V 4 bases and J 6 bases, with 12 bases left between them. This CDR3 reads CASSSLSVSEAFF. CDR3 in DNA: TGTGCCAGCAGCTCTTTAAGCGTTTCTGAAGCTTTCTTT.

The J gene is TRBJ2-1, the V gene TRBV7-2, with 11 positions matching TRBD1. Germline loops: CDR1 SGHTA, CDR2 FQGNSA. The length of the CDR3 is 15 residues. V dropped 5 bases and J dropped 5; count of bases not matched to a gene: 5. The CDR3 bases are TGTGCCAGCAGCCACGGGACAGGGGGAAACAATGAGCAGTTCTTC. Translation gives CASSHGTGGNNEQFF. Filled out from reference TRBV7-2 and TRBJ2-1, the complete variable domain reads GAGVSQSPSNKVTEKGKDVELRCDPISGHTALYWYRQSLGQGLEFLIYFQGNSAPDKSGLPSDRFSAERTGGSVSTLTIQRTQQEDSAVYLCASSHGTGGNNEQFFGPGTRLTVL.

This clone was seen only once. The genes are TRBV28 and TRBJ2-1; D not certain. V lost 4 bases and J 5 bases, leaving 18 bases between the germline ends. Germline lookup yields CDR1 MDHEN and CDR2 SYDVKM. The CDR3 has 16 residues. CDR3 protein: CASSYPPPSGHNEQFF. DNA for the CDR3: TGTGCCAGCAGTTACCCCCCCCCGTCTGGGCACAATGAGCAGTTCTTC.

This clone turned up a few times. The V gene is TRBV30, the J gene TRBJ1-5, with D possibly TRBD1 on 5 matching bases. Trimming stripped 0 bases from V and 6 bases from J, with 6 bases between. This CDR3 has 12 amino acids. CDR1 and CDR2 (germline): GTSNPN, SVGIG (reference sequence). DNA for the CDR3: TGTGCCTGGAGTGTGGGGGGTCAGCCCCAGCATTTT. Translating it yields CAWSVGGQPQHF. Filled out from reference TRBV30 and TRBJ1-5, the complete variable domain reads SQTIHQWPATLVQPVGSPLSLECTVEGTSNPNLYWYRQAAGRGLQLLFYSVGIGQISSEVPQNLSASRPQDRQFILSSKKLLLSDSGFYLCAWSVGGQPQHFGDGTRLSIL.

The chain couples TRBV18 to TRBJ2-7; D unresolved. CDR1 and CDR2 from the germline V gene are KGHSH and LQKENI. This CDR3 has 12 amino acids. Between the trimmed V and J ends, which lost 5 bases and 0 bases, there was a span of 5 bases. CDR3 DNA: TGTGCCAGCTCATCGAGCTCCTACGAGCAGTACGTC. It specifies CASSSSSYEQYV.

The V and J genes are TRBV7-8 and TRBJ2-7, with 7 bases fitting TRBD1. The CDR3 runs 15 residues. Germline CDR1 and CDR2: SGHVS and FQNEAQ. J was trimmed by 4 bases and V by 0 bases; bases with no gene match: 6. The CDR3 loop is CASSLALDREYEQYF. The DNA of the CDR3 is TGTGCCAGCAGCTTAGCGTTAGACAGGGAATACGAGCAGTACTTC.

This clone was seen just once. The rearrangement joins TRBV28 to TRBJ1-5; tentative D call: TRBD1 (6 bases). The germline V gene encodes CDR1 MDHEN and CDR2 SYDVKM. V lost 6 bases and J lost 0, with 18 bases in between. The CDR3 totals 17 residues. CDR3 coding DNA: TGTGCCAGCAGAAAGAGGGGGACCCGGGATAGCAATCAGCCCCAGCATTTT. It is translated as CASRKRGTRDSNQPQHF. The variable domain in full, with the rest retrieved from reference TRBV28 and TRBJ1-5, is DVKVTQSSRYLVKRTGEKVFLECVQDMDHENMFWYRQDPGLGLRLIYFSYDVKMKEKGDIPEGYSVSREKKERFSLILESASTNQTSMYLCASRKRGTRDSNQPQHFGDGTRLSIL.

The gene calls are TRBV28 and TRBJ1-6; D perhaps matches TRBD1 (6 bases). This CDR3 spans 17 amino acids. The germline gives CDR1 MDHEN, CDR2 SYDVKM. V lost 4 bases and J 1 base, leaving 14 bases between the germline ends. The CDR3 sequence is CASSSYRDWSYNSPLHF. CDR3 DNA: TGTGCCAGCAGTTCCTACAGGGATTGGTCCTATAATTCACCCCTCCACTTT. The full variable domain, completed using reference TRBV28 and TRBJ1-6, is DVKVTQSSRYLVKRTGEKVFLECVQDMDHENMFWYRQDPGLGLRLIYFSYDVKMKEKGDIPEGYSVSREKKERFSLILESASTNQTSMYLCASSSYRDWSYNSPLHFGNGTRLTVT.

The chain carries TRBV24-1 and TRBJ2-5, with D perhaps matching TRBD1 (5 bases). This CDR3 comprises 17 residues. V was trimmed by 1 base and J by 5 bases, leaving 19 bases between them. Germline V lookup: CDR1 KGHDR, CDR2 SFDVKD. The CDR3 bases are TGTGCCACCAGTGATTTTCGGGCGGCAGGGAATCGGGAGACCCAGTACTTC. Translation gives CATSDFRAAGNRETQYF.

The chain combines TRBV3-1 (or the pseudogene TRBV3-2) with TRBJ1-2; 7 bases are shared with TRBD1. The CDR3 is 16 amino acids. V shed 3 bases and J 0 bases; nucleotides not matched to a gene: 7. The germline V gene has CDR1 LGHDT and CDR2 YNNKEL (reference sequence). CDR3 sequence (DNA): TGTGCCAGCAGCCATCCCGCAGGGGGGCCTAACTATGGCTACACCTTC. Its translation is CASSHPAGGPNYGYTF.

The V call is TRBV5-4, the J call TRBJ2-5, with a tentative D call TRBD2 (6 bases). CDR1 is SGHNT and CDR2 is YYREEE in the germline V gene (reference sequence). Trimming cost V 1 base and J 2 bases, with 12 bases left between them. The CDR3 sequence is 15 residues long. The CDR3 loop reads CASSLTGTLQETQYF. CDR3 DNA sequence: TGTGCCAGCAGCTTGACCGGGACTCTACAAGAGACCCAGTACTTC. Full variable domain (rest looked up from reference TRBV5-4 and TRBJ2-5): ETGVTQSPTHLIKTRGQQVTLRCSSQSGHNTVSWYQQALGQGPQFIFQYYREEENGRGNFPPRFSGLQFPNYSSELNVNALELDDSALYLCASSLTGTLQETQYFGPGTRLLVL.

This rearrangement joins TRBV11-2 to TRBJ2-2; TRBD2 aligns across 7 bases. Germline V CDR1 and CDR2: SGHAT, FQNNGV. With 5 bases clipped from V and 5 bases from J, the junction kept 11 bases outside the gene matches. This CDR3 is built from 16 residues. CDR3 nucleotides: TGTGCCAGCAGCCTATTCGGGGGGAGTAGGACCGGGGAGCTGTTTTTT. Encoded protein: CASSLFGGSRTGELFF.

CDR3 amino acids: CASSSPGQGAREGREQFF. CDR3 DNA sequence: TGTGCCAGCAGCTCTCCGGGACAGGGGGCGCGGGAGGGCCGTGAGCAGTTCTTC. The chain has TRBV21-1 and TRBJ2-1; the table gives TRBD2 as D, unverified against the DNA. TRBV21-1 counts as a pseudogene. The CDR3 is 18 amino acids.

The chain links TRBV11-2 to TRBJ2-3, with TRBD2 identical over 14 bases. CDR1 is SGHAT and CDR2 is FQNNGV in the germline V gene. J gave up 8 bases and V 5 bases, and 12 bases lay outside the gene matches. The CDR3 is 17 residues long. The CDR3 DNA reads as TGTGCCAGCAGCACGGGGGGGACTAGCGGGAGATTTGGTACGCAGTATTTT. It encodes CASSTGGTSGRFGTQYF.

This clone is a singleton in its sample. This chain joins TRBV9 and TRBJ2-3; 7 bases are shared with TRBD1. Germline V lookup: CDR1 SGDLS, CDR2 YYNGEE. The CDR3 runs 17 residues. V dropped 2 bases and J dropped 0; count of bases not matched to a gene: 9. The CDR3 region has the DNA TGTGCCAGCAGCGTGGACAGGACCCTGTCTAGCACAGATACGCAGTATTTT. It encodes CASSVDRTLSSTDTQYF.